The T cell receptor (beta chain) described here comes from a study of blood T cells in healthy people across ages. General study findings and limits: A roughly linear fall in TCR beta diversity per million T cells was seen with increasing age.

This CDR3 is built from 13 residues. Per individual sample, total RNA of at least 5 micrograms was extracted. This clonotype was found a few times. The antigen is unknown. Germline and junction disagree at one end, which may indicate a read error. Combining a sample-barcoded 5' primer with a J-beta primer mix, a second PCR ran for about 6 to 12 cycles. Via MiXCR, TCRdb re-called the 5' RACE reads, giving one row per CDR3 protein. In the table there are 750,000 to 850,000 distinct CDR3 sequences, 25% of which are singletons. The sample was also linked to a second study, of T cells of mothers and their children.

The chain couples TRBV12-3 or TRBV12-4 to TRBJ2-5, with 9 bases matching TRBD1. The closer fit of TRBJ2-7 to the DNA end suggests the J call may be wrong. The receptor was derived from a boy younger than 18 in good health. Sequencing was done on a sample of blood. In DNA, the CDR3 is TGTGCCTGCAGTCGGGACAGGGTCTACGAGCAGTACTTC. Amino acid sequence: CACSRDRVYEQYF.